The present entry profiles one TCR beta chain with its context. The antigen remains undetermined. Method: immunoSEQ multiplex PCR; TCRdb's copy keeps in-frame clones and lacks some. The table shows about 2.1 million clones, with about 93% occurring only once. The naive CD8 subset, CD45RO-negative cells positively selected for CCR7, excluded terminally differentiated effector memory CD45RA+ cells. Study donors comprised healthy, HIV-negative adults devoid of recent acute infection or vaccination. This sample was taken from a study of shared clonotypes between healthy human individuals. Study overall: Three CD4 naive, three CD4 memory, two CD8 naive and one CD8 memory plate were used per donor. Study results and limitations: The sampled material consisted only of blood, and tissue repertoires are likely to differ.

Looked up from germline, CDR1 is KGHSH and CDR2 is LQKENI. The CDR3 is 14 residues long. Trimming took 5 bases from V and 8 from J; bases not matched to a gene: 6. The J gene is TRBJ1-4, the V gene TRBV18, with 9 bases lining up with TRBD1. This TCR derives from a man younger than 35 in good health. Some clones in this sample may be carry-over from other donors' samples. Sequencing was done on a sample of naive CD8+ T cells from PBMCs. CDR3 amino acids: CASSAGQGLEKLFF. CDR3 in DNA: TGTGCCAGCTCAGCGGGACAGGGTCTGGAAAAACTGTTTTTT.